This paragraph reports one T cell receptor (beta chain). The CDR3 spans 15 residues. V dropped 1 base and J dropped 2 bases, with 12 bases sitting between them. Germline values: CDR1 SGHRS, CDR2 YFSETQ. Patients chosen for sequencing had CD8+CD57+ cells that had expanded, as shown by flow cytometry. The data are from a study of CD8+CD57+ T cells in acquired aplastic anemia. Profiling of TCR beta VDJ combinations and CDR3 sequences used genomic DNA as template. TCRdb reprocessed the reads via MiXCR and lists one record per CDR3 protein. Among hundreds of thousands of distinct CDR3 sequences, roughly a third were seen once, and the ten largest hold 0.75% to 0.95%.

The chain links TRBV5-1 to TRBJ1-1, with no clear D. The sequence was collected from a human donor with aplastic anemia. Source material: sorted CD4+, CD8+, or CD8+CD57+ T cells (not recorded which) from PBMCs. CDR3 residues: CASSLSYGRNTEAFF. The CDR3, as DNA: TGCGCCAGCAGCTTGAGCTACGGGAGAAACACTGAAGCTTTCTTT.